This T cell receptor (beta chain) is drawn from a study of cytomegalovirus exposure and HLA in healthy donors. Across the study: In terms of ancestry, the Caucasian-associated cluster contained roughly 80% of the roughly 400 genotyped donors. The study's findings and limits: Later, an analysis showed that TCR beta chains associated with HLA were more clonally expanded than others that were equally common. Most of the TCR beta V segments (in an earlier analysis) were productive either about 87% or about 30% of the time.

Note on this clone: Its target is unknown.

60 Vbeta and 13 Jbeta primers were used in PCR. Only in-frame clones appear in the TCRdb table, and some are missing; sequencing was by immunoSEQ multiplex PCR. The sample consists of about 140,000 clones, roughly 80% of them appearing once. Trimming shortened V by 7 bases and J by 4 bases, and 13 bases separated the two germline ends. This CDR3 has 14 amino acids. CDR1 is SGHTA, CDR2 FQGTGA, per germline. The TCR sequence derives from a female donor in good health and CMV-seronegative. The sample was PBMCs. J is TRBJ2-2 and V is TRBV7-3; D is perhaps TRBD2 (7 bases). CDR3 sequence: CASTRGGSTGELFF. The CDR3, as DNA: TGTGCCAGCACAAGGGGGGGATCCACCGGGGAGCTGTTTTTT.